These 20 T cell receptor beta chains share one sample of origin, sequenced in a study of cytomegalovirus exposure and HLA in healthy donors. The PCR contained 60 Vbeta and 13 Jbeta primers. Sequencing was performed with immunoSEQ multiplex PCR; in TCRdb, only in-frame clones are kept and a portion is missing. The sample gives under 200,000 clones, about 76% of which show up once; about 2.6% is in the top ten. What was sequenced was PBMCs. The source is a woman aged 40 to 50 in good health and CMV-seropositive.

This chain connects TRBV25-1 to TRBJ2-1; 11 bases are a match to TRBD2. V was pared by 5 bases and J by 9 bases, with 6 bases of the junction left unmatched. The CDR3 is made up of 14 amino acids. Germline CDR1 reads MGHDK; CDR2 reads SYGVNS. The CDR3: CASSSSGGAFEQFF. CDR3 bases: TGTGCCAGCAGTAGTAGCGGGGGGGCCTTTGAGCAGTTCTTC.

The rearrangement joins TRBV11-2 to TRBJ2-1; 13 bases are a match to TRBD2. Germline V gene data show CDR1 as SGHAT and CDR2 as FQNNGV. The CDR3 extends over 12 amino acids. Trimming took 5 bases from V and 15 from J; bases not matched to a gene: 4. CDR3 sequence reads: CASSPTSGGRFF. The CDR3 coding sequence is TGTGCCAGCAGCCCGACTAGCGGGGGGCGGTTCTTC.

V gene TRBV28 combines with J gene TRBJ1-1; 9 bases line up with TRBD1. The CDR3 runs to 15 residues. J lost 3 bases, V lost 6 bases, and 8 bases had no gene match. CDR1 is MDHEN, CDR2 SYDVKM, per germline. The CDR3 DNA is TGTGCCAGCAGCCCCGGGACAGGGATGTACACTGAAGCTTTCTTT. The encoded protein is CASSPGTGMYTEAFF. Based on the CDR3 plus reference TRBV28 and TRBJ1-1, the full variable domain is DVKVTQSSRYLVKRTGEKVFLECVQDMDHENMFWYRQDPGLGLRLIYFSYDVKMKEKGDIPEGYSVSREKKERFSLILESASTNQTSMYLCASSPGTGMYTEAFFGQGTRLTVV.

This sequence joins TRBV6-1 and TRBJ1-2; D might be TRBD1 (5 bases). V lost 3 bases and J lost 4, with 12 bases in between. Germline V CDR1 and CDR2: MNHNS, SASEGT. The CDR3 sequence is 14 residues long. The CDR3 reads CASSDIPGGYGYTF. The CDR3 region has the DNA TGTGCCAGCAGTGACATACCGGGGGGCTATGGCTACACCTTC.

The chain recombines TRBV6-6 with TRBJ1-1, with TRBD1 matching 8 bases. The CDR3 length is 12 residues. CDR1 and CDR2 (germline): MNHNY, SVGAGI (reference sequence). The V segment lost 6 bases and the J segment 7 bases; nucleotides outside the gene matches: 4. The CDR3 loop reads CASSHGQGEAFF. CDR3 sequence (DNA): TGTGCCAGCAGCCACGGACAGGGTGAAGCTTTCTTT.

The CDR3 DNA is TGTGCCAGTAGTATAACCACGGGACTAGCGGGGGGTGTGGATACGCAGTATTTT. Its protein product is CASSITTGLAGGVDTQYF. The chain employs TRBV19 and TRBJ2-3; 15 bases are a match to TRBD2. With 2 bases clipped from V and 6 bases from J, the junction kept 9 bases outside the gene matches. CDR3 size: 18 residues. The V gene's germline CDR1 is LNHDA and CDR2 SQIVND (reference sequence).

The sample holds one count of this clone. This chain connects TRBV27 to TRBJ2-5; 7 bases agree with TRBD2. This CDR3 is 12 amino acids long. The V segment lost 8 bases and the J segment 9 bases; nucleotides outside the gene matches: 9. The germline V gene has CDR1 MNHEY and CDR2 SMNVEV (reference sequence). CDR3 nucleotides: TGTGCCAGCTGGGAGACTAGCAGGGCCCAGTACTTC. Translating it yields CASWETSRAQYF.

V gene TRBV4-2 combines with J gene TRBJ2-4; no definite D call. V was pared by 0 bases and J by 7 bases, with 4 bases between. This CDR3 is built from 12 residues. The germline gives CDR1 LGHNA, CDR2 YNFKEQ. CDR3 protein: CASSQDGNIQYF. The CDR3 DNA is TGTGCCAGCAGCCAAGATGGCAACATTCAGTACTTC.

V is TRBV19 and J is TRBJ1-4; D uncertain. Looked up from germline, CDR1 is LNHDA and CDR2 is SQIVND (reference sequence). V lost 0 bases and J 13 bases, leaving 15 bases between the germline ends. This CDR3 contains 14 residues. CDR3 in DNA: TGTGCCAGTAGTATAGATCGAAACGGAGTGAGACTGTTTTTT. Translated, it gives CASSIDRNGVRLFF.

The chain couples TRBV18 to TRBJ1-1, with D hard to call. Germline-derived CDR1 and CDR2 are KGHSH and LQKENI. Trimming shortened V by 5 bases and J by 1 base, and 17 bases separated the two germline ends. This CDR3 has 16 residues. This CDR3 is CASSASEATRNTEAFF. CDR3 DNA: TGTGCCAGCTCAGCTTCTGAAGCAACCCGGAACACTGAAGCTTTCTTT.

The V call is TRBV30, the J call TRBJ1-6; possible D gene TRBD1, 6 bases. The CDR3 has 13 amino acids. Trimming shortened V by 2 bases and J by 5 bases, and 7 bases separated the two germline ends. Germline CDR1 reads GTSNPN; CDR2 reads SVGIG (reference sequence). Here the CDR3 reads CAWSRQDNSPLHF. The DNA for the CDR3 is TGTGCCTGGAGTCGACAGGATAATTCACCCCTCCACTTT. Together with reference TRBV30 and TRBJ1-6, the CDR3 gives the full variable domain: SQTIHQWPATLVQPVGSPLSLECTVEGTSNPNLYWYRQAAGRGLQLLFYSVGIGQISSEVPQNLSASRPQDRQFILSSKKLLLSDSGFYLCAWSRQDNSPLHFGNGTRLTVT.

This chain joins TRBV7-2 and TRBJ2-7; 10 bases match TRBD2. CDR1 SGHTA and CDR2 FQGNSA come from the germline V gene. CDR3 length: 16 residues. Germline trimming cut 0 bases from V and 6 bases from J; bases unmatched to any gene: 8. Written as DNA, the CDR3 is TGTGCCAGCAGCTTAGCGTGGCTAGCGGGAGCCCGCGAGCAGTACTTC. It encodes CASSLAWLAGAREQYF.

This chain connects TRBV2 to TRBJ1-5; maybe TRBD1 (6 bases). Germline CDR1 is SNHLY and CDR2 is FYNNEI. V lost 6 bases, J lost 7 bases, and 16 bases lay in between. The CDR3 loop spans 14 amino acids. CDR3 protein: CASRIRGIDQPQHF. The CDR3 DNA follows: TGTGCCAGCAGGATTAGGGGGATTGACCAGCCCCAGCATTTT.

Turning to this clone: The junction shows a germline mismatch at one end, possibly a read error. V gene TRBV6-5 combines with J gene TRBJ1-2; TRBD1 is a possible D gene (6 bases). This CDR3 contains 13 residues. From germline, CDR1 is MNHEY and CDR2 SVGAGI. CDR3: CVSRYGTSYGYTF. The CDR3 DNA is TGTGTCAGCAGGTACGGGACAAGCTATGGCTACACCTTC.

The sample holds a few counts of this clone. This chain connects TRBV6-5 to TRBJ2-3; TRBD2 is a possible D gene (5 bases). V gave up 7 bases and J gave up 6 bases, with 11 bases separating them. Germline V CDR1 and CDR2: MNHEY, SVGAGI. The CDR3 consists of 12 residues. The CDR3 sequence is CASMSPGDTQYF. In nucleotides, the CDR3 is TGTGCCAGCATGTCCCCGGGGGATACGCAGTATTTT.

CDR3 nucleotides: TGTGCCAGTAGTATAAGTCACCAGGTTCAAGAGACCCAGTACTTC. As protein: CASSISHQVQETQYF. This chain connects TRBV19 to TRBJ2-5; no clear D. This CDR3 contains 15 residues. CDR1 LNHDA and CDR2 SQIVND come from the germline V gene (reference sequence). The V gene lost 2 bases and the J gene lost 2 bases, with 12 bases spanning the gap.

The rearrangement uses TRBV7-2 and TRBJ2-7; D may be TRBD2 (6 bases). The V gene lost 5 bases and the J gene lost 3 bases, with 14 bases spanning the gap. The V gene's germline CDR1 is SGHTA and CDR2 FQGNSA. This CDR3 spans 14 amino acids. Here the CDR3 reads CASSHSGSRYEQYF. The CDR3, as DNA: TGTGCCAGCAGCCATAGCGGCAGCCGCTACGAGCAGTACTTC. The variable domain in full, with the rest retrieved from reference TRBV7-2 and TRBJ2-7, is GAGVSQSPSNKVTEKGKDVELRCDPISGHTALYWYRQSLGQGLEFLIYFQGNSAPDKSGLPSDRFSAERTGGSVSTLTIQRTQQEDSAVYLCASSHSGSRYEQYFGPGTRLTVT.

The V gene is TRBV5-5, the J gene TRBJ1-2; a weak D match, TRBD1 (5 bases). CDR3 length: 15 amino acids. Trimming left V 0 bases short and J 2 bases short, with 11 bases between. Germline V gene sequence: CDR1 SGHKS, CDR2 YYEKEE (reference sequence). CDR3 amino acids: CASSLGISGNYGYTF. The CDR3 region has the DNA TGTGCCAGCAGCTTGGGGATCTCAGGGAACTATGGCTACACCTTC.

The gene calls are TRBV5-4 and TRBJ2-6, with 7 bases lining up with TRBD1. The CDR3 runs 16 residues. Germline CDR1 and CDR2: SGHNT and YYREEE (reference sequence). J gave up 4 bases and V 2 bases, and 6 bases lay outside the gene matches. CDR3 nucleotides: TGTGCCAGCAGCTTAGCGACAGGGAGAGGGGCCAACGTCCTGACTTTC. Translating it yields CASSLATGRGANVLTF.

This clone was seen once. The chain has TRBV30 and TRBJ2-3, with D perhaps matching TRBD2 (5 bases). The CDR3 covers 14 residues. The germline V gene encodes CDR1 GTSNPN and CDR2 SVGIG (reference sequence). The V and J ends lost 1 base and 6 bases respectively, with 14 bases between them. The DNA for the CDR3 is TGTGCCTGGAGTGAGGGAGTTGGCCCGGATACGCAGTATTTT. Translated: CAWSEGVGPDTQYF.